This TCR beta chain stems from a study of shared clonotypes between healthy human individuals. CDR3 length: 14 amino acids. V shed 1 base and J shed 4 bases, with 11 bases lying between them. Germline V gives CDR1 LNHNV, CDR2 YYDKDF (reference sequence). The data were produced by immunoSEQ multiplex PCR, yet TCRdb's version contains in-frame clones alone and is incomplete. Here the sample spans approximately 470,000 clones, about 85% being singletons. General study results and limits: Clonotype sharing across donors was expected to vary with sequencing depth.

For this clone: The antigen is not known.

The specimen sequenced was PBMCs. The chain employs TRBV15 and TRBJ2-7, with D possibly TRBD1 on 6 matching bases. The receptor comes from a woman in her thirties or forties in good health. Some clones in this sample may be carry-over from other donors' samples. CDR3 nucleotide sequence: TGTGCCACCAGCAGAGCGACAGGAAATTACGAGCAGTACTTC. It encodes CATSRATGNYEQYF.